These 3 T cell receptor beta chains came from one sample sequenced in a study of breast tumors, draining lymph nodes, adjacent tissues. MiXCR was run by TCRdb on the multiplex PCR reads, yielding one entry per CDR3 protein. The sample lists about 230,000 distinct CDR3 sequences; about a third were seen once. Breast cancer patients provided tissue from their axillary draining lymph nodes. Source material: axillary lymph node tissue. These TCRs come from a female donor with breast cancer. Some clones in this sample may be carry-over from other donors' samples.

The chain is built from TRBV29-1 and TRBJ1-6; D might be TRBD1 (6 bases). Per germline, CDR1 SQVTM and CDR2 ANQGSEA. The CDR3 has 12 residues. V lost 4 bases and J 7 bases, leaving 8 bases between the germline ends. CDR3 bases: TGCAGCGTTGGGACAGCGAATTCACCCCTCCACTTT. This encodes CSVGTANSPLHF.

The V and J genes are TRBV5-1 and TRBJ2-5, with TRBD2 identical over 11 bases. The CDR3 sequence is 20 residues long. Germline CDR1 SGHRS, CDR2 YFSETQ. V trimming: 7 bases; J trimming: 5 bases; junction bases outside the gene matches: 25. CDR3 sequence (DNA): TGCGCCAGCGATCCCGGGACTAGCGGACAGCTTGGAGGGTTTGGGGAGACCCAGTACTTC. Amino acids: CASDPGTSGQLGGFGETQYF.

As regards this clonotype: This clone may be a read error of a much larger clone one base away. The conserved closing phenylalanine or tryptophan is absent in this CDR3, likely reflecting a read error. The chain couples TRBV9 to TRBJ2-2; D call uncertain. The germline V gene encodes CDR1 SGDLS and CDR2 YYNGEE. V lost 4 bases and J lost 7, with 11 bases in between. The CDR3 has 13 amino acids. The CDR3 loop reads CASSSYSGGELFS. CDR3 DNA: TGTGCCAGCAGCTCCTACTCGGGCGGGGAGCTGTTTTCT.